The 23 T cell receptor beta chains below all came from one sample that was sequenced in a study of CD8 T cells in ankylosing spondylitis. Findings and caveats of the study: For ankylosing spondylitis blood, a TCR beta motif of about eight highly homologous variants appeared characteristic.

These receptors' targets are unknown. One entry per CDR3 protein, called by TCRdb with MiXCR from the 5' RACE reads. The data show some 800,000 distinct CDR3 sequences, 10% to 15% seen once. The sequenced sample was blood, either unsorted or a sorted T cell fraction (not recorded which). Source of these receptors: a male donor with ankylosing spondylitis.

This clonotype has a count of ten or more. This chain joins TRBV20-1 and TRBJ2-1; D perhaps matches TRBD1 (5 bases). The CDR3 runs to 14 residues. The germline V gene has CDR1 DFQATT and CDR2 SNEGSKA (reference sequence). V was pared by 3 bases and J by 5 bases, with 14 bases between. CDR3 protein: CSARSRMGHNEQFF. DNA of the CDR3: TGCAGTGCTAGGAGTAGGATGGGGCACAATGAGCAGTTCTTC.

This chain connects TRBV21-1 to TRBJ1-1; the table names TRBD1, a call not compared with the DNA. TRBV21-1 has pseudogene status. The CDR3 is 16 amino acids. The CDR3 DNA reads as TGTGCCAGCAGCGCGGGGCAGGGGGCGATCCTGACTGAAGCTTTCTTT. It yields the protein CASSAGQGAILTEAFF.

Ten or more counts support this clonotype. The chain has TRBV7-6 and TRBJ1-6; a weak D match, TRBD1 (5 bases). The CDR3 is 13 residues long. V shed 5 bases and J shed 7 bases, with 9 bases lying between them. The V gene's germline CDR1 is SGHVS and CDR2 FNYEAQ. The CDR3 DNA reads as TGTGCCAGCAGCCGACAGTCCAATTCACCCCTCCACTTT. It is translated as CASSRQSNSPLHF. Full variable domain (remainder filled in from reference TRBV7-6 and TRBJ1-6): GAGVSQSPRYKVTKRGQDVALRCDPISGHVSLYWYRQALGQGPEFLTYFNYEAQQDKSGLPNDRFSAERPEGSISTLTIQRTEQRDSAMYRCASSRQSNSPLHFGNGTRLTVT.

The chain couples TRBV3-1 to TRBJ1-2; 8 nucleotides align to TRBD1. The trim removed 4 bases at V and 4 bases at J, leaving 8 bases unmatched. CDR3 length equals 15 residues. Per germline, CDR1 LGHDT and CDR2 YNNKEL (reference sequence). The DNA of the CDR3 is TGTGCCAGCAGCCCCCTTTGGACAGGGATCTATGGCTACACCTTC. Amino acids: CASSPLWTGIYGYTF.

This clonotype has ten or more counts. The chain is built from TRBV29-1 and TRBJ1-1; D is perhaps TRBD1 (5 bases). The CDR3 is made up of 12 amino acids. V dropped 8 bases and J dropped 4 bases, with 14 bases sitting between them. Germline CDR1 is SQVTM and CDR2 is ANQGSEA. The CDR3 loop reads CSSQGGGTEAFF. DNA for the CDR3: TGCAGCAGCCAGGGCGGTGGCACTGAAGCTTTCTTT.

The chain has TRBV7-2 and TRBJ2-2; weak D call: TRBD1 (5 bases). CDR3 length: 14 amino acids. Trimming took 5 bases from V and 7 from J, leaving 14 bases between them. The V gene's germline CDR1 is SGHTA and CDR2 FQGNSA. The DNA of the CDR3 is TGTGCCAGCAGCCTAACCTGGGGCGTCGGGGAGCTGTTTTTT. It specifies CASSLTWGVGELFF.

The CDR3 DNA is TGTGCCAGCAAAAGCCTGAACGGGGAACAGCCCCAGCATTTT. It specifies CASKSLNGEQPQHF. This chain connects TRBV28 to TRBJ1-5, with unresolved D. The CDR3 has 14 residues. CDR1 and CDR2 (germline): MDHEN, SYDVKM. The V end lost 7 bases, the J end lost 7 bases, and 17 bases lay between the germline ends.

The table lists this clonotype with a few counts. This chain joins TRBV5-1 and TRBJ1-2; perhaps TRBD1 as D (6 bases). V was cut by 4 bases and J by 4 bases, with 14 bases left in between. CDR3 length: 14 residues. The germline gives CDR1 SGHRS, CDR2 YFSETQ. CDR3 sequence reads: CASSPTTGSYGYTF. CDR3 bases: TGCGCCAGCAGCCCAACGACAGGCTCCTATGGCTACACCTTC.

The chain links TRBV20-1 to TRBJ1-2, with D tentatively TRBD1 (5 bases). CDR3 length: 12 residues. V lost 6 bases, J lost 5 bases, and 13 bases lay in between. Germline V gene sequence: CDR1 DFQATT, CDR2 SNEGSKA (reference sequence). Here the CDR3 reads CSAPAGTYGYTF. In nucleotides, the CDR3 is TGCAGTGCCCCCGCGGGGACGTATGGCTACACCTTC.

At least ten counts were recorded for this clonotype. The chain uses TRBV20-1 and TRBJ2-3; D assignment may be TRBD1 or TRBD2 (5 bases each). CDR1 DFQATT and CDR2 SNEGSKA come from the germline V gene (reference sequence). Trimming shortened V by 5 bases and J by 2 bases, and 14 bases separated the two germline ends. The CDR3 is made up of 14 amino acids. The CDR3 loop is CSAGLGTTTDTQYF. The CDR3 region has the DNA TGCAGTGCTGGACTTGGGACCACCACAGATACGCAGTATTTT.

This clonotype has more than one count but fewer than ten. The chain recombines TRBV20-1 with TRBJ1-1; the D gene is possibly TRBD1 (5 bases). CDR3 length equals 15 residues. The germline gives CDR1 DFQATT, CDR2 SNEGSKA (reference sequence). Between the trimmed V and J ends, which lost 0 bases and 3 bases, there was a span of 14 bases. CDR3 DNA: TGCAGTGCTAGAGATGGACGGGGACCGGACACTGAAGCTTTCTTT. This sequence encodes CSARDGRGPDTEAFF.

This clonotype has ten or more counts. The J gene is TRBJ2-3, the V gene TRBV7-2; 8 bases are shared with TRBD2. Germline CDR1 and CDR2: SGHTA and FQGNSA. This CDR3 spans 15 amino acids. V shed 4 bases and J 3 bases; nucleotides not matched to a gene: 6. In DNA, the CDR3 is TGTGCCAGCAGCTCAAGCGGGACTAGGACAGATACGCAGTATTTT. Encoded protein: CASSSSGTRTDTQYF.

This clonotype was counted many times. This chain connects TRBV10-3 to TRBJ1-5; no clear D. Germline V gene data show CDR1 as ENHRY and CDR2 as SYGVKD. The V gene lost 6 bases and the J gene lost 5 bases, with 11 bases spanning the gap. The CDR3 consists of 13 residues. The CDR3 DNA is TGTGCCATCAGAGGGAATGAGGATCAGCCCCAGCATTTT. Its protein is CAIRGNEDQPQHF.

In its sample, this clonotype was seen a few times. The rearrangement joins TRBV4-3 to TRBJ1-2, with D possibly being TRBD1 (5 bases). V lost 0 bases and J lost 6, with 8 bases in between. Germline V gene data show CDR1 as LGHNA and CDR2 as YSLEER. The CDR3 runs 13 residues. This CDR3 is CASSQESGDGYTF. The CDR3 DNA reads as TGCGCCAGCAGCCAAGAGTCGGGGGATGGCTACACCTTC.

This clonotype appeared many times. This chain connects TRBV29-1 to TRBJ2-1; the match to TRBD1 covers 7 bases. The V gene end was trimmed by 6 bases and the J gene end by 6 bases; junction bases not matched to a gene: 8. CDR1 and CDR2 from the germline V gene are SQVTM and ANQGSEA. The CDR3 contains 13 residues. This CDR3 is CSVGPTGANEQFF. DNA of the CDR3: TGCAGCGTCGGGCCTACAGGGGCCAATGAGCAGTTCTTC.

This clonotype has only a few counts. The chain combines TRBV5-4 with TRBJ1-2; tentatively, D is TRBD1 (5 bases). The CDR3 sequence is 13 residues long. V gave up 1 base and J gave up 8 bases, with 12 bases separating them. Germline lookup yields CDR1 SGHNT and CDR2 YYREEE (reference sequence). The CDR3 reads CASSLPYGDGYTF. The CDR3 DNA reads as TGTGCCAGCAGCTTGCCCTACGGGGACGGCTACACCTTC.

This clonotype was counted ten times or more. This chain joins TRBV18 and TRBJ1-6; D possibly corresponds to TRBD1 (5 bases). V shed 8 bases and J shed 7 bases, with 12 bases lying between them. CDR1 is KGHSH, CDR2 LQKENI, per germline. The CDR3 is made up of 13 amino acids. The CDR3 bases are TGTGCCAGCAGCCCCGACAGAAATTCACCCCTCCACTTT. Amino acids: CASSPDRNSPLHF. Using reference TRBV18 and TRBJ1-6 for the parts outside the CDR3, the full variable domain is NAGVMQNPRHLVRRRGQEARLRCSPMKGHSHVYWYRQLPEEGLKFMVYLQKENIIDESGMPKERFSAEFPKEGPSILRIQQVVRGDSAAYFCASSPDRNSPLHFGNGTRLTVT.

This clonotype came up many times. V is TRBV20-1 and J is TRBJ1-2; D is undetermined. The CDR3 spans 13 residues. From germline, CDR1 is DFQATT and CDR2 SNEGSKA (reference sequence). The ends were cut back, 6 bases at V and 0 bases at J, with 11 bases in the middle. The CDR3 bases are TGCAGTGCAATCCTCGGCGCTAACTATGGCTACACCTTC. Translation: CSAILGANYGYTF.

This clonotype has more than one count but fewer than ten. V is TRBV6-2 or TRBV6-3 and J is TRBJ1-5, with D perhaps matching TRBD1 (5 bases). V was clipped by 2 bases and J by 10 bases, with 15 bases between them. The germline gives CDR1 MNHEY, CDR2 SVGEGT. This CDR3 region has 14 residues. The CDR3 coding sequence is TGTGCCAGCAGTTACGAAGGGGCAGTGGGTCCCCAGCATTTT. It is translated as CASSYEGAVGPQHF.

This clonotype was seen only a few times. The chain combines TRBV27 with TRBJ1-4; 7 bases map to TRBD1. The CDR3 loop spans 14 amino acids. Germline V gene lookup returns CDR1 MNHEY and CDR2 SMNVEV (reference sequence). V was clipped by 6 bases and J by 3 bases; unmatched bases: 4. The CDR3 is CASRRGQPNEKLFF. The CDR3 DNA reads TGTGCCAGCAGGAGGGGACAGCCTAATGAAAAACTGTTTTTT.

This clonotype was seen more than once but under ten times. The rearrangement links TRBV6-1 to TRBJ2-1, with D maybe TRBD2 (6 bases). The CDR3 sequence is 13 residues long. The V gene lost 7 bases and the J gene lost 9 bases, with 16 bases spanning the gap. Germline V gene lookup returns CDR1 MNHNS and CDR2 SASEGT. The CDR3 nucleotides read TGTGCCAGCACCAAACGGGGAGGTGCTGAGCAGTTCTTC. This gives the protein CASTKRGGAEQFF.

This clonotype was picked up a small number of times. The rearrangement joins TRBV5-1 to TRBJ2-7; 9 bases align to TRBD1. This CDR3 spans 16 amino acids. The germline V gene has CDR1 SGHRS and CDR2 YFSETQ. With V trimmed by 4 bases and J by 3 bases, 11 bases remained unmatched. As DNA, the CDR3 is TGCGCCAGCAGCCAACTTATCGGGACAGGGAGCTACGAGCAGTACTTC. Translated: CASSQLIGTGSYEQYF.

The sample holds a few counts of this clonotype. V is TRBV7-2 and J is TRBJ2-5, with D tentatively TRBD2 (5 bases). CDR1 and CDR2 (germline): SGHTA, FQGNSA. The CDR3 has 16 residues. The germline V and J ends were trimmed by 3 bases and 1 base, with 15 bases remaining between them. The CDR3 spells CASSFPAETVQETQYF. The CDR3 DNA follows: TGTGCCAGCAGCTTTCCAGCGGAAACCGTCCAAGAGACCCAGTACTTC.